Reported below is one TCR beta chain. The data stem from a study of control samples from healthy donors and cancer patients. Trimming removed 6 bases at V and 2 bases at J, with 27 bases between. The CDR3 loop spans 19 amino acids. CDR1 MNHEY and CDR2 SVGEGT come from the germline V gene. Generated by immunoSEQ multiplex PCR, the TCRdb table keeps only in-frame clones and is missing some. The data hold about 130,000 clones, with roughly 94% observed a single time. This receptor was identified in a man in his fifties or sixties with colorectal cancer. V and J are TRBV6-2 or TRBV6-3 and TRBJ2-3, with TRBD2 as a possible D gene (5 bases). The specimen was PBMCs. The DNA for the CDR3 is TGTGCCAGCAGCCCTCTCTCCTACGGGAAACTGGGGTCCACAGATACGCAGTATTTT. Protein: CASSPLSYGKLGSTDTQYF.